The 2 T cell receptor beta chains given below trace back to one sample, sequenced in a study of tumor-infiltrating lymphocytes in localized non-small cell lung cancer. Using immunoSEQ multiplex PCR, the repertoire was profiled, and TCRdb retains in-frame clones only, with some absent. The sample records roughly 12,000 clones, roughly three quarters being singletons. Sequenced sample: uninvolved lung tissue not adjacent to the tumor. Source of these receptors: a human donor with non-small cell lung cancer.

The chain is built from TRBV9 and TRBJ1-2; a weak D match, TRBD1 (5 bases). Germline V CDR1 and CDR2: SGDLS, YYNGEE. The CDR3 consists of 13 residues. With 3 bases removed from V and 4 bases from J, the gap between germline ends came to 10 bases. The DNA of the CDR3 is TGTGCCAGCAGCGCCGGGGGGGGCTATGGCTACACCTTC. It specifies CASSAGGGYGYTF. Combining the CDR3 with reference TRBV9 and TRBJ1-2 gives the whole variable domain DSGVTQTPKHLITATGQRVTLRCSPRSGDLSVYWYQQSLDQGLQFLIQYYNGEERAKGNILERFSAQQFPDLHSELNLSSLELGDSALYFCASSAGGGYGYTFGSGTRLTVV.

The rearrangement links TRBV10-3 to TRBJ1-5, with D possibly being TRBD1 (5 bases). Between the trimmed V and J ends, which lost 2 bases and 7 bases, there was a span of 6 bases. Germline V gene data show CDR1 as ENHRY and CDR2 as SYGVKD. The CDR3 sequence is 12 residues long. The chain's CDR3 is CAISEGDQPQHF. CDR3 in DNA: TGTGCCATCAGTGAGGGGGACCAGCCCCAGCATTTT.